The entry below gives a single T cell receptor (beta chain) sequence along with its context. Its antigen remains unknown. The CDR3 covers 15 residues. V trimming: 1 base; J trimming: 2 bases; junction bases outside the gene matches: 4. The germline gives CDR1 SGHDT, CDR2 YYEEEE. The data are from a study of cytomegalovirus exposure and HLA in healthy donors. Findings and limits, study-wide: Several of the most significant clusters appeared, in a later analysis, to be linked to common viral pathogens. At a 0.05 false discovery rate, a later analysis found 18,000 or so TCR beta sequences to be associated with HLA alleles. Productive status was seen about 87% or about 30% of the time for most TCR beta V segments in an earlier analysis.

PCR employed 60 Vbeta and 13 Jbeta primers. Sequenced by immunoSEQ multiplex PCR; TCRdb stores in-frame clones only, minus some. The table for this sample gives roughly 80,000 clones. Source material: PBMCs. The chain recombines TRBV5-6 with TRBJ2-7; 9 bases match TRBD1. The source of this sequence is a girl aged 5-17 years in good health and CMV-seropositive. The CDR3 loop reads CASSLRTGVPYEQYF. Here the CDR3 DNA reads TGTGCCAGCAGCTTGAGGACAGGGGTCCCCTACGAGCAGTACTTC. Using reference TRBV5-6 and TRBJ2-7 for the parts outside the CDR3, the full variable domain is DAGVTQSPTHLIKTRGQQVTLRCSPKSGHDTVSWYQQALGQGPQFIFQYYEEEERQRGNFPDRFSGHQFPNYSSELNVNALLLGDSALYLCASSLRTGVPYEQYFGPGTRLTVT.